The rows below give T cell receptor beta chains drawn from one sample of a study of identical twins. TCRdb re-analysed the 5' RACE reads in MiXCR, keeping a single row per CDR3 protein. Of some 660,000 distinct CDR3 sequences in the sample, over 8.5% were seen once. These data also formed part of another study, on yellow fever vaccine responses in identical twins.

The sequencing input was PBMCs. The receptors stem from a woman aged 18-30 years in good health. CDR3s include the opening cysteine and the closing phenylalanine or tryptophan. Fields, in order: V gene, J gene, clone size, D gene, CDR3 protein, CDR3 DNA. D genes are given only for firm matches. A clone size is listed for some rows: how often the clone was seen (once, few, many), or a class if it is expanded.

V gene: TRBV6-2/TRBV6-3; J gene: TRBJ2-5; clone size: few; D gene: .; CDR3 protein: CASSYGEFQETQYF; CDR3 DNA: TGTGCCAGCAGTTACGGAGAGTTCCAGGAGACCCAGTACTTC
V gene: TRBV6-1; J gene: TRBJ2-7; clone size: few; D gene: TRBD1; CDR3 protein: CASRQITGTGGGYEQYF; CDR3 DNA: TGTGCCAGCAGACAAATTACCGGGACAGGGGGCGGTTACGAGCAGTACTTC
V gene: TRBV4-3; J gene: TRBJ1-6; clone size: many; D gene: TRBD1; CDR3 protein: CASSQDPTGTDNSPLHF; CDR3 DNA: TGCGCCAGCAGCCAAGATCCGACCGGGACAGATAATTCACCCCTCCACTTT
V gene: TRBV14; J gene: TRBJ2-5; clone size: few; D gene: .; CDR3 protein: CASSQDRKLGYGTQYF; CDR3 DNA: TGTGCCAGCAGCCAAGATCGGAAATTGGGGTATGGGACCCAGTACTTC
V gene: TRBV7-9; J gene: TRBJ2-5; clone size: few; D gene: TRBD2; CDR3 protein: CASSARLADPQETQYF; CDR3 DNA: TGTGCCAGCAGCGCACGACTAGCGGACCCCCAAGAGACCCAGTACTTC
V gene: TRBV24-1; J gene: TRBJ2-1; clone size: many; D gene: TRBD2; CDR3 protein: CATSDLGTSGSIEQFF; CDR3 DNA: TGTGCCACCAGTGATTTGGGGACTAGCGGGAGTATTGAGCAGTTCTTC
V gene: TRBV15; J gene: TRBJ2-7; clone size: few; D gene: TRBD1; CDR3 protein: CATSRAGGKSGEQYF; CDR3 DNA: TGTGCCACCAGCAGAGCAGGGGGCAAAAGTGGCGAGCAGTACTTC
V gene: TRBV20-1; J gene: TRBJ2-7; clone size: many; D gene: TRBD2; CDR3 protein: CSADALAGGYEQYF; CDR3 DNA: TGCAGTGCCGACGCCTTGGCGGGGGGATACGAGCAGTACTTC
V gene: TRBV6-5; J gene: TRBJ2-7; clone size: many; D gene: TRBD2; CDR3 protein: CASSYSISGGYDEQYF; CDR3 DNA: TGTGCCAGCAGTTACTCTATTAGCGGGGGCTACGACGAGCAGTACTTC
V gene: TRBV20-1; J gene: TRBJ2-1; clone size: few; D gene: .; CDR3 protein: CSARSVANTYNEQFF; CDR3 DNA: TGCAGTGCTAGATCAGTAGCGAACACCTACAATGAGCAGTTCTTC
V gene: TRBV5-1; J gene: TRBJ2-1; clone size: many; D gene: TRBD2; CDR3 protein: CASSLGSGRIRFQFF; CDR3 DNA: TGCGCCAGCAGCTTGGGTAGCGGGAGGATCAGATTTCAGTTCTTC
V gene: TRBV11-3; J gene: TRBJ2-5; clone size: .; D gene: TRBD2; CDR3 protein: CASSLGGTSGGQETQYF; CDR3 DNA: TGTGCCAGCAGCTTAGGAGGGACTAGCGGGGGGCAAGAGACCCAGTACTTC
V gene: TRBV5-1; J gene: TRBJ2-3; clone size: many; D gene: .; CDR3 protein: CASSLAVGEPSTDTQYF; CDR3 DNA: TGCGCCAGCAGCTTGGCCGTCGGGGAACCTAGCACAGATACGCAGTATTTT
V gene: TRBV6-2/TRBV6-3; J gene: TRBJ2-1; clone size: few; D gene: .; CDR3 protein: CASTILSLVFGSEQFF; CDR3 DNA: TGTGCCAGCACCATACTCAGTCTAGTTTTCGGGTCTGAGCAGTTCTTC
V gene: TRBV11-1; J gene: TRBJ2-7; clone size: few; D gene: .; CDR3 protein: CASSQTPGGAGHRYEQYF; CDR3 DNA: TGTGCCAGCAGCCAAACCCCGGGAGGAGCGGGACATCGGTACGAGCAGTACTTC
V gene: TRBV29-1; J gene: TRBJ2-1; clone size: many; D gene: .; CDR3 protein: CSVERFGKATLENEQFF; CDR3 DNA: TGCAGCGTTGAACGGTTCGGCAAGGCAACCCTAGAAAATGAGCAGTTCTTC
V gene: TRBV4-2; J gene: TRBJ2-2; clone size: few; D gene: .; CDR3 protein: CASSQEEYGAGELFF; CDR3 DNA: TGTGCCAGCAGCCAAGAGGAGTATGGCGCCGGGGAGCTGTTTTTT
V gene: TRBV15; J gene: TRBJ2-2; clone size: .; D gene: TRBD2; CDR3 protein: CATSRWTSGTGELFF; CDR3 DNA: TGTGCCACCAGCAGATGGACTAGCGGGACCGGGGAGCTGTTTTTT
V gene: TRBV4-2; J gene: TRBJ2-2; clone size: .; D gene: TRBD2; CDR3 protein: CASSRRIAGENTGELFF; CDR3 DNA: TGTGCCAGCAGCCGGAGAATAGCGGGAGAGAACACCGGGGAGCTGTTTTTT
V gene: TRBV11-2; J gene: TRBJ2-3; clone size: .; D gene: TRBD2; CDR3 protein: CASSAPPTSGRSTDTQYF; CDR3 DNA: TGTGCCAGCAGCGCCCCCCCAACTAGCGGGAGATCCACAGATACGCAGTATTTT
V gene: TRBV15; J gene: TRBJ1-4; clone size: many; D gene: .; CDR3 protein: CATSRVAGVTNEKLFF; CDR3 DNA: TGTGCCACCAGCAGAGTCGCGGGGGTGACTAATGAAAAACTGTTTTTT
V gene: TRBV20-1; J gene: TRBJ1-1; clone size: few; D gene: TRBD1; CDR3 protein: CSAFRTGIGTEAFF; CDR3 DNA: TGCAGTGCGTTTCGGACAGGGATAGGCACTGAAGCTTTCTTT
V gene: TRBV19; J gene: TRBJ2-7; clone size: few; D gene: TRBD2; CDR3 protein: CASSNIAGSYEQYF; CDR3 DNA: TGTGCCAGTAGTAACATAGCGGGGTCCTACGAGCAGTACTTC
V gene: TRBV27; J gene: TRBJ2-7; clone size: few; D gene: .; CDR3 protein: CASRDPGPRNEQYF; CDR3 DNA: TGTGCCAGCAGGGATCCGGGACCTCGCAACGAGCAGTACTTC
V gene: TRBV20-1; J gene: TRBJ2-2; clone size: .; D gene: .; CDR3 protein: CSATGLGGMVTGELFF; CDR3 DNA: TGCAGTGCTACGGGGCTTGGGGGGATGGTCACCGGGGAGCTGTTTTTT
V gene: TRBV4-3; J gene: TRBJ2-1; clone size: few; D gene: .; CDR3 protein: CASSQGRDPMNEQFF; CDR3 DNA: TGCGCCAGCAGCCAAGGGCGGGACCCTATGAATGAGCAGTTCTTC
V gene: TRBV7-2; J gene: TRBJ2-3; clone size: few; D gene: .; CDR3 protein: CASSLASGGTLDTQYF; CDR3 DNA: TGTGCCAGCAGCTTAGCTAGCGGTGGCACATTAGATACGCAGTATTTT
V gene: TRBV4-3; J gene: TRBJ1-1; clone size: .; D gene: .; CDR3 protein: CASSQDNAPTEAFF; CDR3 DNA: TGCGCCAGCAGCCAAGATAACGCTCCTACTGAAGCTTTCTTT
V gene: TRBV27; J gene: TRBJ1-5; clone size: .; D gene: TRBD1; CDR3 protein: CASSRTGFSNQPQHF; CDR3 DNA: TGTGCCAGCAGCCGGACAGGATTTAGCAATCAGCCCCAGCATTTT
V gene: TRBV29-1; J gene: TRBJ2-1; clone size: few; D gene: .; CDR3 protein: CSVGLDGEQFF; CDR3 DNA: TGCAGCGTTGGGTTAGATGGGGAGCAGTTCTTC
V gene: TRBV6-1; J gene: TRBJ2-4; clone size: .; D gene: .; CDR3 protein: CASSVASLAKNIQYF; CDR3 DNA: TGTGCCAGCAGTGTGGCCAGTTTGGCCAAAAACATTCAGTACTTC
V gene: TRBV12-3/TRBV12-4; J gene: TRBJ1-1; clone size: few; D gene: .; CDR3 protein: CASSRRSGTEAFF; CDR3 DNA: TGTGCCAGCAGTCGGAGATCGGGTACTGAAGCTTTCTTT
V gene: TRBV4-3; J gene: TRBJ2-3; clone size: few; D gene: TRBD2; CDR3 protein: CASSQSVASGNTQYF; CDR3 DNA: TGCGCCAGCAGCCAGAGCGTGGCTAGCGGCAATACGCAGTATTTT
V gene: TRBV27; J gene: TRBJ2-7; clone size: .; D gene: TRBD2; CDR3 protein: CASRLAGPSYEQYF; CDR3 DNA: TGTGCCAGCAGGCTAGCGGGGCCCTCCTACGAGCAGTACTTC
V gene: TRBV7-2; J gene: TRBJ2-2; clone size: few; D gene: .; CDR3 protein: CASSQMVPGELFF; CDR3 DNA: TGTGCCAGCAGTCAGATGGTGCCCGGGGAGCTGTTTTTT
V gene: TRBV2; J gene: TRBJ2-7; clone size: once; D gene: TRBD1; CDR3 protein: CAISYRTGAMGLSYEQYF; CDR3 DNA: TGTGCCATCAGTTACAGGACAGGGGCGATGGGATTATCCTACGAGCAGTACTTC
V gene: TRBV4-1; J gene: TRBJ2-7; clone size: .; D gene: .; CDR3 protein: CASSARDPYEQYF; CDR3 DNA: TGCGCCAGCAGCGCCCGGGACCCCTACGAGCAGTACTTC
V gene: TRBV28; J gene: TRBJ1-1; clone size: .; D gene: .; CDR3 protein: CASRYPMNTEAFF; CDR3 DNA: TGTGCCAGCAGGTACCCGATGAACACTGAAGCTTTCTTT
V gene: TRBV27; J gene: TRBJ2-7; clone size: .; D gene: TRBD1; CDR3 protein: CASTGTGGYEQYF; CDR3 DNA: TGTGCCAGCACCGGGACAGGGGGCTACGAGCAGTACTTC
V gene: TRBV12-3/TRBV12-4; J gene: TRBJ2-4; clone size: few; D gene: TRBD2; CDR3 protein: CASRSSSGVHKNIQYF; CDR3 DNA: TGTGCCAGCAGGTCCTCTAGCGGGGTTCACAAAAACATTCAGTACTTC